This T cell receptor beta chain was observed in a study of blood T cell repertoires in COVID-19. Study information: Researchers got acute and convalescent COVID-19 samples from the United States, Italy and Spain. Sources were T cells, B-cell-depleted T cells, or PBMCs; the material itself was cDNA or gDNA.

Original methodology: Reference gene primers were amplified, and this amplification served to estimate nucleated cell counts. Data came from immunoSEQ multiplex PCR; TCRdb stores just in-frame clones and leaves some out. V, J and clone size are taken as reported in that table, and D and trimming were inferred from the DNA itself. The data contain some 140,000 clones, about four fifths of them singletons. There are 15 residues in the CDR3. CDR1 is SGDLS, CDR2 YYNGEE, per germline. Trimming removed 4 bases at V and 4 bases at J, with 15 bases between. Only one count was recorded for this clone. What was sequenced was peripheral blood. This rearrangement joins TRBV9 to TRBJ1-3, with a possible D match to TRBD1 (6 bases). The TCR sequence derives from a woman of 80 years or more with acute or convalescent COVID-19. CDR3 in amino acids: CASSKLTGFGNTIYF. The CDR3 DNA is TGTGCCAGCAGCAAGCTAACAGGGTTCGGAAACACCATATATTTT.